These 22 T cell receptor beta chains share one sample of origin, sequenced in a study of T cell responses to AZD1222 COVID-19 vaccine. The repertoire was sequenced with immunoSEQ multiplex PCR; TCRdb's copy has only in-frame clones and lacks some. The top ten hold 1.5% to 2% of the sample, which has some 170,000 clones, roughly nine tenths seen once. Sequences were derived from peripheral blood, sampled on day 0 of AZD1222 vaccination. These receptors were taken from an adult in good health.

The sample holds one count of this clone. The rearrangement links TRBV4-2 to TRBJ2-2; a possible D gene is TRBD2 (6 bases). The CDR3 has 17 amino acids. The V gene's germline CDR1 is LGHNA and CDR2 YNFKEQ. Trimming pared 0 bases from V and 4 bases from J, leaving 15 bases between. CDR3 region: CASSQDSFVGGTGELFF. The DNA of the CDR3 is TGTGCCAGCAGCCAAGATTCATTTGTCGGGGGCACCGGGGAGCTGTTTTTT.

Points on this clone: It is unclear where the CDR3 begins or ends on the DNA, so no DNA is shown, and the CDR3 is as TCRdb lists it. CDR3 protein: CASQAQGNILETQYF. The genes are TRBV6-6 and TRBJ2-5; the DNA was not used to check the table's D call, TRBD1. The V gene's germline CDR1 is MNHNY and CDR2 SVGAGI (reference sequence). A total of 15 residues make up the CDR3, ends included.

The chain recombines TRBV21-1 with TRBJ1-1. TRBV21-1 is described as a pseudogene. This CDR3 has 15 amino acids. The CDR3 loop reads CASSKYRTVNTEAFF. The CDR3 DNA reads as TGTGCCAGCAGCAAATATCGGACTGTGAACACTGAAGCTTTCTTT.

The CDR3 coding sequence is TGTGCCAGTAGTATTCGAGGGCGGCTTAGCACAGATACGCAGTATTTT. Its protein is CASSIRGRLSTDTQYF. The V call is TRBV19, the J call TRBJ2-3; a weak D match, TRBD2 (5 bases). Germline V gene data show CDR1 as LNHDA and CDR2 as SQIVND (reference sequence). CDR3 length: 16 residues. V lost 3 bases and J lost 0, with 13 bases in between.

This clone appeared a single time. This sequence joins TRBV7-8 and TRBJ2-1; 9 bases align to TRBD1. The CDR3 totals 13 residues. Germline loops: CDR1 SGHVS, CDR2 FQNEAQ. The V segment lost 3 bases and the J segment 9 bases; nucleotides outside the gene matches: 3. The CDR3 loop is CASSLDRGGEQFF. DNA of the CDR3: TGTGCCAGCAGCTTGGACAGGGGTGGTGAGCAGTTCTTC.

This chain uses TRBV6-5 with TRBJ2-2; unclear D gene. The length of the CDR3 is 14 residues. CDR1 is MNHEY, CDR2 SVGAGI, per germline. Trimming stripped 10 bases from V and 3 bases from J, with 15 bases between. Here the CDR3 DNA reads TGTGCCACCTCCGAGGTTCCTGACACCGGGGAGCTGTTTTTT. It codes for CATSEVPDTGELFF.

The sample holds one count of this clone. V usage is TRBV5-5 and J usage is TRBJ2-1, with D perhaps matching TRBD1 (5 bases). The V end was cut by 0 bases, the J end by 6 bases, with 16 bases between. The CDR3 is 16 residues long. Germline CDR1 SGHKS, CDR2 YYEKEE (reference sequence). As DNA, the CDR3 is TGTGCCAGCAGCTTGGGATACGCCCCAGGGTCCAATGAGCAGTTCTTC. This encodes CASSLGYAPGSNEQFF.

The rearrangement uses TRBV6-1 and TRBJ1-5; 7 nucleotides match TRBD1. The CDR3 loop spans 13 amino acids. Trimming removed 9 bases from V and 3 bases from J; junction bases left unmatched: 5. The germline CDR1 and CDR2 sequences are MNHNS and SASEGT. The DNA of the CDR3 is TGTGCCAGTGGGGGACAGTCCAATCAGCCCCAGCATTTT. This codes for CASGGQSNQPQHF.

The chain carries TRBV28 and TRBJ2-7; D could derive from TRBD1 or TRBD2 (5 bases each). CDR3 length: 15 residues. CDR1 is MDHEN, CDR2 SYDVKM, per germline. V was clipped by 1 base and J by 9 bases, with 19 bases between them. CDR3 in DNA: TGTGCCAGCAGTTTATTGAGGCAGGGACCCGGTGGGCAGTACTTC. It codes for CASSLLRQGPGGQYF.

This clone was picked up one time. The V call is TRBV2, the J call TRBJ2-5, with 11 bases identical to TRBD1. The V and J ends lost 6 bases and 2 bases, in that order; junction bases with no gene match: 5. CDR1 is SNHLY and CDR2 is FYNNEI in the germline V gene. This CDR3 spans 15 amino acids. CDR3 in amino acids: CASSGRDRGQETQYF. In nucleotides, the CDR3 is TGTGCCAGCAGCGGCCGGGACAGGGGGCAAGAGACCCAGTACTTC.

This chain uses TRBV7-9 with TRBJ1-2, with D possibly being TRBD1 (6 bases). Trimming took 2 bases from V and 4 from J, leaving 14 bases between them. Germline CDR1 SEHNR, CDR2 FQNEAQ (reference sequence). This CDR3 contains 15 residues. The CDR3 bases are TGTGCCAGCAGCTTATCGCAGGGGTTAAGCTATGGCTACACCTTC. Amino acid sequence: CASSLSQGLSYGYTF.

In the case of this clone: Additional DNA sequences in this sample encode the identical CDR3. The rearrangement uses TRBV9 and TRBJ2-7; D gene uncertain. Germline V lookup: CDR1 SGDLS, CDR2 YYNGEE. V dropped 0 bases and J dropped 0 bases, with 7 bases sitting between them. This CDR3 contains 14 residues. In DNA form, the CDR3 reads TGTGCCAGCAGCGTAGAGGGAAGCTCCTACGAGCAGTACTTC. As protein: CASSVEGSSYEQYF.

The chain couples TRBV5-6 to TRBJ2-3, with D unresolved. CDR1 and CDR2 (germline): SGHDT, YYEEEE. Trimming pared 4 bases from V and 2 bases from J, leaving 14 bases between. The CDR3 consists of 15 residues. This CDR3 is CASSPEVRTTDTQYF. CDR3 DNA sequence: TGTGCCAGCAGCCCTGAGGTGCGTACCACAGATACGCAGTATTTT.

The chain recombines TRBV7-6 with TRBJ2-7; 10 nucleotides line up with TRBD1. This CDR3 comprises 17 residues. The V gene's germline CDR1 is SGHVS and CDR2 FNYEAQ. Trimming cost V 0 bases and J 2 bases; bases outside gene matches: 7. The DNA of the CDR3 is TGTGCCAGCAGCTTAGCGCTGACAGGGACAGGGGCCTACGAGCAGTACTTC. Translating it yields CASSLALTGTGAYEQYF. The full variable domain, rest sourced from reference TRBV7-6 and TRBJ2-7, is GAGVSQSPRYKVTKRGQDVALRCDPISGHVSLYWYRQALGQGPEFLTYFNYEAQQDKSGLPNDRFSAERPEGSISTLTIQRTEQRDSAMYRCASSLALTGTGAYEQYFGPGTRLTVT.

In DNA, the CDR3 is TGTGCCAGCACCAAGTGGGGAGCAGGGGGCGAGGACACTGAAGCTTTCTTT. As protein: CASTKWGAGGEDTEAFF. The chain is built from TRBV5-6 and TRBJ1-1, with 8 bases aligning to TRBD1. V lost 6 bases to trimming and J lost 3 bases; unmatched junction nucleotides: 16. This CDR3 is built from 17 residues. CDR1 is SGHDT, CDR2 YYEEEE, per germline.

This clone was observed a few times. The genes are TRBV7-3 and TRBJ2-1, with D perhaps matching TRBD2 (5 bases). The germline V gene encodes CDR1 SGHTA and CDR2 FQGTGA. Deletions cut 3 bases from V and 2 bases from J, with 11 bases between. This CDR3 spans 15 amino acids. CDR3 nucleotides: TGTGCCAGCAGCTTGGGAGCCGGGGCCTACAATGAGCAGTTCTTC. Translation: CASSLGAGAYNEQFF.

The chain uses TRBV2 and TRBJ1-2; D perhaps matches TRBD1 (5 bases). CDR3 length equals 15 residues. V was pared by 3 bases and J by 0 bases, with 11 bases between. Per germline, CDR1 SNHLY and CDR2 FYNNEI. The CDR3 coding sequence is TGTGCCAGCAGTGAGGCAGGGATTTCTAACTATGGCTACACCTTC. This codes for CASSEAGISNYGYTF.

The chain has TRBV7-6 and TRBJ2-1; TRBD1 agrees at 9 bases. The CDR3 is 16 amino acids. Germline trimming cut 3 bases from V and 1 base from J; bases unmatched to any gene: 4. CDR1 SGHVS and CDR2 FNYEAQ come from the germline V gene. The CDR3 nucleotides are TGTGCCAGCAGCTTGGGACAGGGTCGTTCCTACAATGAGCAGTTCTTC. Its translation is CASSLGQGRSYNEQFF.

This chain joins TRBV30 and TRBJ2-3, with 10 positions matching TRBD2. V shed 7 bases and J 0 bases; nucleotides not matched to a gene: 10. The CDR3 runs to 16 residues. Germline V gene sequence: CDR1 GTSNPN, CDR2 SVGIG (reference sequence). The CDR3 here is CASHPPSGGSTDTQYF. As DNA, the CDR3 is TGTGCCTCCCACCCTCCTAGCGGGGGAAGCACAGATACGCAGTATTTT.

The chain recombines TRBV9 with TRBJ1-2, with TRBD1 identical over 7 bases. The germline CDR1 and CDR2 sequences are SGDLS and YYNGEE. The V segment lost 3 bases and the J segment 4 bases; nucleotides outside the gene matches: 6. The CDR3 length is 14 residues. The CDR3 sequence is CASSAGGPGYGYTF. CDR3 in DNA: TGTGCCAGCAGCGCAGGGGGTCCGGGCTATGGCTACACCTTC.

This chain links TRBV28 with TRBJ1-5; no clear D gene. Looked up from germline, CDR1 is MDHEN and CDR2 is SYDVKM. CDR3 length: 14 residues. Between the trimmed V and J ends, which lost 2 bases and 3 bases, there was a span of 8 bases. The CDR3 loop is CASSLGVVNQPQHF. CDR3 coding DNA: TGTGCCAGCAGTTTAGGAGTAGTCAATCAGCCCCAGCATTTT.

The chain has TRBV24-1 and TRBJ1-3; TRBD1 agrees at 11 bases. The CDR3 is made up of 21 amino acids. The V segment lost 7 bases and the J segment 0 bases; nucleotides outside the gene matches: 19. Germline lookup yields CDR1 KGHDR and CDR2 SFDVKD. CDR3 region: CATRPPITHRDRGTSGNTIYF. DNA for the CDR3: TGTGCCACCAGACCTCCTATAACGCACCGGGACAGGGGGACCTCTGGAAACACCATATATTTT.